Following are 30 T cell receptor beta chains from one sample sequenced in a study of T cells in Graves' hyperthyroidism and ophthalmopathy. TCR beta CDR3 regions were amplified from RNA transcripts. First-round RT-PCR with HTBI primers amplified the TCR CDR3 region. TCRdb ran MiXCR on the multiplex PCR reads and lists one entry per CDR3 protein. The sample lists hundreds of thousands of distinct CDR3 sequences, approximately 15% occurring once. The specimen sequenced was blood. These receptors were collected from a woman between 45 and 65 years old with Graves' ophthalmopathy.

This clonotype was counted many times. This sequence joins TRBV20-1 and TRBJ1-1, with D possibly being TRBD1 (5 bases). CDR1 is DFQATT, CDR2 SNEGSKA, per germline (reference sequence). The CDR3 length is 14 residues. V was shortened by 4 bases and J by 1 base, with 13 bases between the two germline ends. The CDR3 DNA reads TGCAGTGCTATTAGGGACCTAGAGAACACTGAAGCTTTCTTT. Amino acid sequence: CSAIRDLENTEAFF.

This clonotype was seen more than once but under ten times. With a much larger clone just one base away, this may be a read error. The genes are TRBV2 and TRBJ2-2; 12 positions match TRBD2. There are 18 residues in the CDR3. The trim removed 4 bases at V and 7 bases at J, leaving 13 bases unmatched. Germline CDR1 SNHLY, CDR2 FYNNEI. The CDR3 loop reads CASSGALAGGPGIGELFF. The CDR3 coding sequence is TGTGCCAGCAGTGGAGCTCTAGCGGGAGGGCCAGGGATCGGGGAGCTGTTTTTT.

This clonotype was observed a handful of times. The rearrangement uses TRBV18 and TRBJ2-3; 13 positions match TRBD2. The ends lost 4 bases at V and 5 bases at J; junction bases unmatched: 3. CDR1 is KGHSH and CDR2 is LQKENI in the germline V gene. The CDR3 spans 15 residues. As DNA, the CDR3 is TGTGCCAGCTCACGGACTAGCGGGAGCCGAGATACGCAGTATTTT. Its translation is CASSRTSGSRDTQYF.

This clonotype was seen at least ten times. The gene calls are TRBV20-1 and TRBJ2-3; 9 nucleotides match TRBD2. Germline V gene data show CDR1 as DFQATT and CDR2 as SNEGSKA (reference sequence). V lost 1 base to trimming and J lost 2 bases; unmatched junction nucleotides: 7. The length of the CDR3 is 16 residues. CDR3 DNA sequence: TGCAGTGCTAGAGCTTCTAGCGGGACTGTCACAGATACGCAGTATTTT. The encoded protein is CSARASSGTVTDTQYF.

This clonotype was counted at least ten times. V gene TRBV7-3 combines with J gene TRBJ2-3, with 9 positions matching TRBD2. The CDR3 has 15 amino acids. The V gene end was trimmed by 5 bases and the J gene end by 3 bases; junction bases not matched to a gene: 6. Germline V gene sequence: CDR1 SGHTA, CDR2 FQGTGA. CDR3 bases: TGTGCCAGCAGCCAATTAGCGGGAGTTACAGATACGCAGTATTTT. The encoded protein is CASSQLAGVTDTQYF.

This clonotype was seen many times. V and J are TRBV6-7 and TRBJ2-1; maybe TRBD2 (6 bases). TRBV6-7 is an open reading frame, and its role is uncertain. The CDR3 spans 14 residues. V gave up 6 bases and J gave up 2 bases, with 11 bases separating them. The CDR3 DNA sequence: TGTGCCAGCAGCCAAACTAGCCCCTACAATGAGCAGTTCTTC. The encoded protein is CASSQTSPYNEQFF.

This clonotype was observed many times. V is TRBV12-3 or TRBV12-4 and J is TRBJ2-7, with 7 bases aligning to TRBD1. V shed 3 bases and J 3 bases; nucleotides not matched to a gene: 2. This CDR3 region has 13 residues. In DNA form, the CDR3 reads TGTGCCAGCAGTTTCTACAGGGGCTACGAGCAGTACTTC. Amino acids: CASSFYRGYEQYF.

This clonotype was found many times. The chain recombines TRBV28 with TRBJ1-1, with unresolved D. Trimming cost V 1 base and J 0 bases, with 9 bases left between them. Germline lookup yields CDR1 MDHEN and CDR2 SYDVKM. This CDR3 contains 15 residues. The CDR3 here is CASSLSPAMNTEAFF. CDR3 DNA sequence: TGTGCCAGCAGTTTATCCCCGGCCATGAACACTGAAGCTTTCTTT.

This clonotype has at least ten counts. The chain combines TRBV6-1 with TRBJ2-3, with a possible D match to TRBD2 (5 bases). The CDR3 length is 15 residues. Trimming removed 5 bases at V and 6 bases at J, with 18 bases between. CDR1 and CDR2 from the germline V gene are MNHNS and SASEGT. The CDR3 protein is CASSSDGLGPDTQYF. The CDR3 nucleotides read TGTGCCAGCAGTTCGGACGGACTCGGGCCCGATACGCAGTATTTT.

Only a few counts were recorded for this clonotype. An end of the junction differs from the germline gene, which may be a read error. The chain couples TRBV20-1 to TRBJ1-5; no clear D gene. This CDR3 comprises 16 residues. Germline V gives CDR1 DFQATT, CDR2 SNEGSKA (reference sequence). The CDR3 here is CSARRMRRYSNQPQQF. The CDR3 DNA reads TGCAGTGCTAGAAGGATGAGAAGATATAGCAATCAGCCCCAGCAGTTT.

This clonotype was seen only a few times. This chain joins TRBV7-2 and TRBJ1-5; TRBD1 agrees at 8 bases. V lost 1 base and J lost 5; bases outside the gene matches: 7. The CDR3 covers 16 residues. CDR1 SGHTA and CDR2 FQGNSA come from the germline V gene. CDR3 DNA sequence: TGTGCCAGCAGCTTAGTAGGACAGGGAGGTTATCAGCCCCAGCATTTT. Encoded protein: CASSLVGQGGYQPQHF.

This clonotype was detected many times. The CDR3 loop is CASSIPTGTDIEAFF. The CDR3 bases are TGTGCCAGTAGTATCCCCACCGGGACTGATATTGAAGCTTTCTTT. This chain connects TRBV19 to TRBJ1-1; D perhaps matches TRBD1 (5 bases). V was trimmed by 3 bases and J by 7 bases, leaving 18 bases between them. Germline assignment: CDR1 LNHDA and CDR2 SQIVND (reference sequence). The length of the CDR3 is 15 residues.

This chain connects TRBV28 to TRBJ2-7; D is unclear. V lost 8 bases and J 4 bases, leaving 9 bases between the germline ends. CDR1 and CDR2 from the germline V gene are MDHEN and SYDVKM. There are 11 residues in the CDR3. DNA for the CDR3: TGTGCCAGCGGAACCCTTTACGAGCAGTACTTC. This codes for CASGTLYEQYF.

The table lists this clonotype with many counts. The J gene is TRBJ2-7, the V gene TRBV10-3; TRBD2 might be the D (6 bases). The V end lost 5 bases, the J end lost 3 bases, and 14 bases lay between the germline ends. The CDR3 extends over 14 amino acids. CDR1 ENHRY and CDR2 SYGVKD come from the germline V gene. The CDR3 nucleotides are TGTGCCATCAGTAGCGGGTACCAGGACTACGAGCAGTACTTC. Its translation is CAISSGYQDYEQYF.

This clonotype was seen many times. CDR3 sequence reads: CASSVSQVGFTGELFF. CDR3 nucleotides: TGTGCCAGCAGCGTAAGTCAGGTGGGCTTCACCGGGGAGCTGTTTTTT. The rearrangement joins TRBV9 to TRBJ2-2; the D is unclear. CDR1 and CDR2 (germline): SGDLS, YYNGEE. This CDR3 comprises 16 residues. V lost 1 base and J lost 4, with 14 bases in between.

The table lists this clonotype with many counts. The chain recombines TRBV6-2 or TRBV6-3 with TRBJ2-7, with TRBD2 identical over 12 bases. The germline V gene encodes CDR1 MNHEY and CDR2 SVGEGT. The CDR3 loop spans 15 amino acids. V shed 5 bases, J shed 2 bases, and the junction held 4 bases outside the gene matches. CDR3 DNA: TGTGCCAGCAGTCGACTAGCGGGGGAAGCCTACGAGCAGTACTTC. This sequence encodes CASSRLAGEAYEQYF.

This clonotype was observed at least ten times. This chain connects TRBV28 to TRBJ2-3; 10 positions match TRBD1. The germline gives CDR1 MDHEN, CDR2 SYDVKM. J gave up 8 bases and V 2 bases, and 16 bases lay outside the gene matches. CDR3 size: 18 residues. The CDR3 spells CASSLEPLQTGGRGTQYF. For the CDR3, the DNA is TGTGCCAGCAGTTTAGAACCCCTCCAGACAGGGGGCCGAGGTACGCAGTATTTT.

This clonotype was recorded at least ten times. V is TRBV6-2 or TRBV6-3 and J is TRBJ1-1, with TRBD1 as a possible D gene (6 bases). V was clipped by 3 bases and J by 1 base, with 9 bases between them. CDR3 size: 14 residues. The germline V gene encodes CDR1 MNHEY and CDR2 SVGEGT. CDR3 loop: CASSYQGRNTEAFF. The CDR3 nucleotides are TGTGCCAGCAGTTATCAGGGGAGGAACACTGAAGCTTTCTTT.

The sample holds many counts of this clonotype. The chain is built from TRBV24-1 and TRBJ1-1; 7 bases line up with TRBD1. V shed 3 bases and J 3 bases; nucleotides not matched to a gene: 6. Germline values: CDR1 KGHDR, CDR2 SFDVKD. The CDR3 is made up of 15 amino acids. The CDR3 DNA sequence: TGTGCCACCAGTGATCCCCGACAGGGTGACACTGAAGCTTTCTTT. It translates to CATSDPRQGDTEAFF.

This clonotype was counted between two and nine times. This sequence joins TRBV15 and TRBJ1-5, with D hard to call. CDR3 length equals 13 residues. Per germline, CDR1 LNHNV and CDR2 YYDKDF (reference sequence). With 6 bases removed from V and 2 bases from J, the gap between germline ends came to 8 bases. The CDR3 region is CATSGKGNQPQHF. CDR3 DNA sequence: TGTGCCACCAGTGGGAAGGGCAATCAGCCCCAGCATTTT.

Points on this clonotype: A single base separates this from a much larger clone, so it may be a read error. The CDR3 is CASSLPQGPSRNTRYF. CDR3 coding DNA: TGTGCCAGCAGCCTCCCACAGGGGCCCAGTAGAAATACGCGGTATTTT. The gene calls are TRBV7-8 and TRBJ2-3; 7 positions agree with TRBD1. Germline V gene lookup returns CDR1 SGHVS and CDR2 FQNEAQ. This CDR3 is 16 amino acids long.

This clonotype was picked up many times. The V gene is TRBV11-2, the J gene TRBJ2-7; 8 bases match TRBD2. CDR1 and CDR2 from the germline V gene are SGHAT and FQNNGV. Germline trimming cut 2 bases from V and 0 bases from J; bases unmatched to any gene: 3. CDR3 length: 15 residues. This CDR3 is CASSLRGGLSYEQYF. DNA for the CDR3: TGTGCCAGCAGCTTACGCGGGGGGCTCTCCTACGAGCAGTACTTC.

This clonotype was observed at least ten times. The gene calls are TRBV7-2 and TRBJ2-4; 7 positions agree with TRBD2. V shed 1 base, J shed 7 bases, and the junction held 7 bases outside the gene matches. Germline V gene sequence: CDR1 SGHTA, CDR2 FQGNSA. CDR3 length equals 15 residues. DNA of the CDR3: TGTGCCAGCAGCTTAGTGTGGGCGGGAGAGAACATTCAGTACTTC. This encodes CASSLVWAGENIQYF.

The chain joins TRBV27 to TRBJ2-1; 8 bases align to TRBD2. This CDR3 has 16 residues. J lost 9 bases, V lost 2 bases, and 12 bases had no gene match. Germline values: CDR1 MNHEY, CDR2 SMNVEV (reference sequence). The CDR3 DNA reads TGTGCCAGCAGTTTAACTAGCGGCCCCTATTTTGGTGAGCAGTTCTTC. The encoded protein is CASSLTSGPYFGEQFF.

This clonotype was detected a few times. The rearrangement links TRBV6-1 to TRBJ1-5, with D perhaps TRBD1 (6 bases). The V end lost 7 bases, the J end lost 4 bases, and 17 bases lay between the germline ends. Per the germline V gene, CDR1 is MNHNS and CDR2 is SASEGT. The CDR3 length is 15 residues. The CDR3, as DNA: TGTGCCAGCAAATCCTCGGGGGGCTGGAATCAGCCCCAGCATTTT. Protein product: CASKSSGGWNQPQHF.

The table lists this clonotype with many counts. The J gene is TRBJ2-7, the V gene TRBV6-2 or TRBV6-3; 8 positions agree with TRBD2. With 5 bases clipped from V and 0 bases from J, the junction kept 6 bases outside the gene matches. The CDR3 contains 15 residues. CDR1 is MNHEY and CDR2 is SVGEGT in the germline V gene. CDR3 nucleotide sequence: TGTGCCAGCAGTCATCAAAGCGGGAGCTCCTACGAGCAGTACTTC. This sequence encodes CASSHQSGSSYEQYF.

This clonotype was counted ten times or more. The chain combines TRBV3-1 with TRBJ2-2; 9 bases fit TRBD2. The CDR3 contains 16 residues. Germline V gene lookup returns CDR1 LGHDT and CDR2 YNNKEL (reference sequence). The trim removed 4 bases at V and 5 bases at J, leaving 8 bases unmatched. The CDR3 spells CASSPYSGSITGELFF. In DNA, the CDR3 is TGTGCCAGCAGCCCCTATAGCGGGAGTATAACCGGGGAGCTGTTTTTT.

The J gene is TRBJ1-1, the V gene TRBV5-1; D is unresolved. Germline V gene lookup returns CDR1 SGHRS and CDR2 YFSETQ. The CDR3 contains 15 residues. Between the trimmed V and J ends, which lost 4 bases and 1 base, there was a span of 14 bases. The CDR3 reads CASSAQGRENTEAFF. The CDR3 DNA reads TGCGCCAGCAGCGCACAAGGTAGGGAGAACACTGAAGCTTTCTTT.

This clonotype occurred a few times. The chain recombines TRBV4-1 with TRBJ2-5; 8 bases are shared with TRBD1. From germline, CDR1 is MGHRA and CDR2 YSYEKL. The V gene end was trimmed by 5 bases and the J gene end by 5 bases; junction bases not matched to a gene: 7. The CDR3 has 14 amino acids. The CDR3 spells CASSARTGWETQYF. The CDR3 nucleotides are TGCGCCAGCAGCGCCCGGACAGGGTGGGAGACCCAGTACTTC.

The chain combines TRBV7-6 with TRBJ2-7, with D possibly matching TRBD2 (6 bases). CDR1 and CDR2 from the germline V gene are SGHVS and FNYEAQ. V lost 5 bases and J lost 7, with 24 bases in between. The length of the CDR3 is 16 residues. The CDR3 is CASSIGGSGSQFEQYF. As DNA, the CDR3 is TGTGCCAGCAGCATAGGTGGGAGCGGGTCGCAATTTGAGCAGTACTTC. The complete variable domain, with remaining parts taken from reference TRBV7-6 and TRBJ2-7, reads GAGVSQSPRYKVTKRGQDVALRCDPISGHVSLYWYRQALGQGPEFLTYFNYEAQQDKSGLPNDRFSAERPEGSISTLTIQRTEQRDSAMYRCASSIGGSGSQFEQYFGPGTRLTVT.